The 31 T cell receptor beta chains given below trace back to one sample, sequenced in a study of T cells in localized non-small cell lung cancer. The data were produced by immunoSEQ multiplex PCR, yet TCRdb's version contains in-frame clones alone and is incomplete. The table shows around 79,000 clones, with about 78% occurring only once. The sequencing used PBMCs, collected before any cancer treatment. These receptors were collected from a man aged 40 to 70 with stage II squamous cell lung carcinoma.

J is TRBJ1-1 and V is TRBV2; D ambiguous. In germline, CDR1 is SNHLY, CDR2 FYNNEI. V was cut by 1 base and J by 3 bases, with 12 bases left in between. The CDR3 is made up of 15 amino acids. The DNA for the CDR3 is TGTGCCAGCAGTGAAGGGCCGGCCCGAGACACTGAAGCTTTCTTT. Its protein is CASSEGPARDTEAFF.

The chain joins TRBV7-2 to TRBJ1-1; no definite D call. The V gene lost 5 bases and the J gene lost 6 bases, with 10 bases spanning the gap. Germline lookup yields CDR1 SGHTA and CDR2 FQGNSA. The CDR3 contains 12 residues. The CDR3 reads CASSPGYPEAFF. CDR3 DNA sequence: TGTGCCAGCAGCCCAGGATATCCTGAAGCTTTCTTT.

V gene TRBV4-1 combines with J gene TRBJ2-1; TRBD2 matches at 9 bases. Per germline, CDR1 MGHRA and CDR2 YSYEKL. J lost 6 bases, V lost 2 bases, and 11 bases had no gene match. The CDR3 length is 17 residues. The CDR3 coding sequence is TGCGCCAGCAGCCAACCCGGGAAGCGGGGGGCCATCAATGAGCAGTTCTTC. Translation gives CASSQPGKRGAINEQFF.

V gene TRBV10-3 combines with J gene TRBJ2-3; 9 nucleotides line up with TRBD1. Germline V gene data show CDR1 as ENHRY and CDR2 as SYGVKD. CDR3 length: 14 residues. J was trimmed by 4 bases and V by 11 bases; bases with no gene match: 10. CDR3 in amino acids: CAASGRQGADTQYF. Here the CDR3 DNA reads TGTGCCGCCAGCGGGCGACAGGGGGCAGATACGCAGTATTTT.

This clone has only one observation. J is TRBJ1-1 and V is TRBV5-4; 8 nucleotides line up with TRBD1. J was trimmed by 6 bases and V by 4 bases; bases with no gene match: 8. The length of the CDR3 is 14 residues. The germline CDR1 and CDR2 sequences are SGHNT and YYREEE (reference sequence). The CDR3 sequence: CASSVDRGGAEAFF. CDR3 DNA sequence: TGTGCCAGCAGCGTCGACAGGGGAGGGGCTGAAGCTTTCTTT.

The V call is TRBV9, the J call TRBJ2-2; D assignment may be TRBD1 or TRBD2 (6 bases each). V shed 4 bases and J shed 6 bases, with 16 bases lying between them. This CDR3 is built from 15 residues. Germline CDR1 SGDLS, CDR2 YYNGEE. The CDR3 DNA sequence: TGTGCCAGCAGCCCCCAGTGGGGGGCACCCGGGGAGCTGTTTTTT. Translated, it gives CASSPQWGAPGELFF.

This rearrangement joins TRBV7-6 to TRBJ2-2; possible D gene TRBD2, 6 bases. Germline V lookup: CDR1 SGHVS, CDR2 FNYEAQ. CDR3 length: 18 residues. Trimming took off 2 bases at V and 7 bases at J, with 23 bases between the two ends. The CDR3 is CASSLKAGREPFGGELFF. DNA of the CDR3: TGTGCCAGCAGCTTAAAGGCGGGAAGAGAACCGTTTGGCGGGGAGCTGTTTTTT.

The chain couples TRBV30 to TRBJ1-2, with 7 positions matching TRBD1. J was trimmed by 0 bases and V by 5 bases; bases with no gene match: 3. There are 13 residues in the CDR3. Germline lookup yields CDR1 GTSNPN and CDR2 SVGIG (reference sequence). The CDR3 loop reads CAWEGQANYGYTF. CDR3 coding DNA: TGTGCCTGGGAAGGACAGGCTAACTATGGCTACACCTTC.

There are a few counts of this clone. The chain links TRBV5-6 to TRBJ2-1; D remains unclear. The CDR3 covers 12 residues. CDR1 and CDR2 from the germline V gene are SGHDT and YYEEEE. The V end lost 4 bases, the J end lost 9 bases, and 11 bases lay between the germline ends. The CDR3 sequence is CASSPLWGEQFF. Here the CDR3 DNA reads TGTGCCAGCAGCCCGTTGTGGGGTGAGCAGTTCTTC.

This clone was recorded only once. The J gene is TRBJ2-7, the V gene TRBV6-6; 12 bases align to TRBD2. With 4 bases clipped from V and 5 bases from J, the junction kept 3 bases outside the gene matches. The CDR3 contains 14 residues. CDR1 is MNHNY, CDR2 SVGAGI, per germline (reference sequence). The CDR3 DNA follows: TGTGCCAGCAGTTCTAGCGGGAGGGTCGACGAGCAGTACTTC. The encoded protein is CASSSSGRVDEQYF.

Turning to this clone: The same CDR3 can be traced to other DNA sequences in this sample. The V and J genes are TRBV15 and TRBJ2-5; D is unclear. The CDR3 extends over 13 amino acids. Germline V gene lookup returns CDR1 LNHNV and CDR2 YYDKDF (reference sequence). Trimming took off 0 bases at V and 4 bases at J, with 6 bases between the two ends. The CDR3 nucleotides are TGTGCCACCAGCAGAGATAAGGGAGAGACCCAGTACTTC. Encoded protein: CATSRDKGETQYF.

V is TRBV10-1 and J is TRBJ2-7, with a tentative D call TRBD1 (6 bases). The ends were cut back, 4 bases at V and 4 bases at J, with 17 bases in the middle. Germline V gene sequence: CDR1 WNHNN, CDR2 SYGVQD (reference sequence). The CDR3 loop spans 15 amino acids. The CDR3 region has the DNA TGCGCCAGCAGTGGCCGGGACACATCACGTTACGAGCAGTACTTC. Translating it yields CASSGRDTSRYEQYF.

V and J are TRBV19 and TRBJ2-5; D might be TRBD1 (6 bases). Germline CDR1 reads LNHDA; CDR2 reads SQIVND (reference sequence). The CDR3 runs to 14 residues. V was pared by 4 bases and J by 6 bases, with 15 bases between. In DNA, the CDR3 is TGTGCCAGTAGTACGACATTAGGGGGACAGACCCAGTACTTC. Translating gives CASSTTLGGQTQYF.

V gene TRBV28 combines with J gene TRBJ1-5; 8 bases agree with TRBD1. Germline V gene sequence: CDR1 MDHEN, CDR2 SYDVKM. V trimming: 7 bases; J trimming: 1 base; junction bases outside the gene matches: 6. The CDR3 length is 15 residues. The CDR3 nucleotides read TGTGCCAGCAATCGACAGGGGATAAGCAATCAGCCCCAGCATTTT. Residues: CASNRQGISNQPQHF.

The gene calls are TRBV6-5 and TRBJ1-1; D gene unclear. The CDR3 spans 12 residues. The V gene lost 5 bases and the J gene lost 0 bases, with 4 bases spanning the gap. The germline gives CDR1 MNHEY, CDR2 SVGAGI. As DNA, the CDR3 is TGTGCCAGCAGTGAAATGAACACTGAAGCTTTCTTT. It specifies CASSEMNTEAFF.

This chain connects TRBV7-9 to TRBJ1-4, with 7 bases identical to TRBD1. The CDR3 runs 16 residues. In germline, CDR1 is SEHNR, CDR2 FQNEAQ (reference sequence). The V gene end was trimmed by 8 bases and the J gene end by 1 base; junction bases not matched to a gene: 10. The CDR3 region is CASGPPRQGTNEKLFF. Here the CDR3 DNA reads TGTGCCAGCGGACCACCGCGACAGGGAACTAATGAAAAACTGTTTTTT.

This clone occurred once. The chain recombines TRBV7-6 with TRBJ2-7, with 12 bases that match TRBD2. The CDR3 is 16 residues long. The junction had 5 bases not matched to a gene; V was cut back by 3 bases and J by 2 bases. Germline loops: CDR1 SGHVS, CDR2 FNYEAQ. The CDR3 bases are TGTGCCAGCAGCTTGGGGACTAGCGGGTTACCCTACGAGCAGTACTTC. Encoded protein: CASSLGTSGLPYEQYF.

The chain links TRBV7-3 to TRBJ2-2, with D tentatively TRBD1 or TRBD2 (5 bases each). CDR1 and CDR2 (germline): SGHTA, FQGTGA. The CDR3 has 14 amino acids. V gave up 0 bases and J gave up 7 bases, with 9 bases separating them. CDR3 nucleotide sequence: TGTGCCAGCAGCTTAACGGGGGACGGCGGGGAGCTGTTTTTT. Protein: CASSLTGDGGELFF.

This chain joins TRBV5-1 and TRBJ1-1; D is unresolved. Germline loops: CDR1 SGHRS, CDR2 YFSETQ. V lost 0 bases to trimming and J lost 5 bases, with 8 bases between them. This CDR3 spans 13 amino acids. The CDR3 DNA sequence: TGCGCCAGCAGCTTGGCGTGGGAAACTGAAGCTTTCTTT. Translation gives CASSLAWETEAFF.

This chain uses TRBV4-2 with TRBJ2-3, with a tentative D call TRBD2 (5 bases). This CDR3 spans 12 amino acids. CDR1 is LGHNA and CDR2 is YNFKEQ in the germline V gene. Trimming took off 3 bases at V and 11 bases at J, with 12 bases between the two ends. DNA for the CDR3: TGTGCCAGCAGCCAGTTTGGACTTGGGCAGTATTTT. It translates to CASSQFGLGQYF.

The chain uses TRBV7-2 and TRBJ2-1, with 15 bases that match TRBD2. Germline loops: CDR1 SGHTA, CDR2 FQGNSA. The CDR3 extends over 17 amino acids. With V trimmed by 4 bases and J by 7 bases, 8 bases remained unmatched. Here the CDR3 reads CASSSRTSGGAKNEQFF. Here the CDR3 DNA reads TGTGCCAGCAGCTCACGGACTAGCGGGGGGGCCAAAAATGAGCAGTTCTTC.

This clone came up once. The V gene is TRBV2, the J gene TRBJ2-6; D gene ambiguous. Trimming took off 9 bases at V and 0 bases at J, with 9 bases between the two ends. This CDR3 is 14 amino acids long. The germline V gene encodes CDR1 SNHLY and CDR2 FYNNEI. The CDR3, as DNA: TGTGCCAGGAAGGGAAGCTCTGGGGCCAACGTCCTGACTTTC. This sequence encodes CARKGSSGANVLTF.

Here the CDR3 reads CSVPRQAGYGYTF. The CDR3 DNA reads as TGCAGCGTGCCGAGACAGGCGGGCTATGGCTACACCTTC. The chain is built from TRBV29-1 and TRBJ1-2; tentatively, D is TRBD1 (6 bases). Trimming removed 6 bases at V and 4 bases at J, with 15 bases between. Germline V gene sequence: CDR1 SQVTM, CDR2 ANQGSEA. CDR3 length equals 13 residues.

This clone was seen once. The rearrangement joins TRBV14 to TRBJ1-1; 7 positions match TRBD1. V was clipped by 5 bases and J by 3 bases; unmatched bases: 24. The CDR3 covers 20 residues. Germline V gene lookup returns CDR1 SGHDN and CDR2 FVKESK. The DNA for the CDR3 is TGTGCCAGCAGCTCCTTCTTGGGGCGGGGGCGACAGGGAGGGGACACTGAAGCTTTCTTT. Translated: CASSSFLGRGRQGGDTEAFF. The full variable domain, in which reference TRBV14 and TRBJ1-1 provide the parts outside the CDR3, is EAGVTQFPSHSVIEKGQTVTLRCDPISGHDNLYWYRRVMGKEIKFLLHFVKESKQDESGMPNNRFLAERTGGTYSTLKVQPAELEDSGVYFCASSSFLGRGRQGGDTEAFFGQGTRLTVV.

V gene TRBV9 combines with J gene TRBJ2-7; unclear D gene. CDR1 and CDR2 from the germline V gene are SGDLS and YYNGEE. This CDR3 has 15 amino acids. Between the trimmed V and J ends, which lost 4 bases and 5 bases, there was a span of 19 bases. DNA for the CDR3: TGTGCCAGCAGCCCATTTCATAGACCTGTCGACGAGCAGTACTTC. Protein sequence: CASSPFHRPVDEQYF.

With regard to this clone: This sample includes further DNA sequences coding for the same CDR3. The chain carries TRBV18 and TRBJ2-7; no firm D call. Germline V gene lookup returns CDR1 KGHSH and CDR2 LQKENI. The CDR3 runs 12 residues. V was clipped by 2 bases and J by 3 bases, with 5 bases between them. The CDR3 reads CASSPGRYEQYF. The CDR3 DNA is TGTGCCAGCTCACCAGGGCGCTACGAGCAGTACTTC.

The chain employs TRBV6-5 and TRBJ2-5; perhaps TRBD2 as D (5 bases). V gave up 2 bases and J gave up 6 bases, with 16 bases separating them. The CDR3 has 15 residues. Germline assignment: CDR1 MNHEY and CDR2 SVGAGI. CDR3 residues: CASSYDGSGIQTQYF. CDR3 sequence (DNA): TGTGCCAGCAGTTACGATGGCAGCGGTATCCAGACCCAGTACTTC.

V usage is TRBV4-1 and J usage is TRBJ2-1; no clear D gene. This CDR3 region has 14 residues. Trimming removed 2 bases at V and 4 bases at J, with 9 bases between. CDR1 is MGHRA and CDR2 is YSYEKL in the germline V gene. The CDR3 sequence is CASSQFDGYNEQFF. The DNA of the CDR3 is TGCGCCAGCAGCCAATTTGACGGTTACAATGAGCAGTTCTTC.

The rearrangement uses TRBV2 and TRBJ2-3; D unresolved. The V end lost 3 bases, the J end lost 7 bases, and 5 bases lay between the germline ends. CDR1 is SNHLY and CDR2 is FYNNEI in the germline V gene. The CDR3 runs 11 residues. In DNA, the CDR3 is TGTGCCAGCAGTGATTTTAATACGCAGTATTTT. Amino acid sequence: CASSDFNTQYF.

This clone was observed once. V usage is TRBV18 and J usage is TRBJ1-2, with D uncertain. The CDR3 is 16 amino acids. The ends were cut back, 3 bases at V and 0 bases at J, with 14 bases in the middle. Germline values: CDR1 KGHSH, CDR2 LQKENI. The CDR3 sequence is CASSPSPGTTNYGYTF. The DNA for the CDR3 is TGTGCCAGCTCACCGTCCCCAGGCACGACTAACTATGGCTACACCTTC.

The CDR3 protein is CASSSGTGFFSNQPQHF. The CDR3 coding sequence is TGTGCCAGCAGCTCCGGGACCGGTTTCTTTAGCAATCAGCCCCAGCATTTT. The chain uses TRBV7-8 and TRBJ1-5; D is possibly TRBD1 (5 bases). Trimming took off 4 bases at V and 0 bases at J, with 16 bases between the two ends. The CDR3 totals 17 residues. The V gene's germline CDR1 is SGHVS and CDR2 FQNEAQ. Together with reference TRBV7-8 and TRBJ1-5, the CDR3 gives the full variable domain: GAGVSQSPRYKVAKRGQDVALRCDPISGHVSLFWYQQALGQGPEFLTYFQNEAQLDKSGLPSDRFFAERPEGSVSTLKIQRTQQEDSAVYLCASSSGTGFFSNQPQHFGDGTRLSIL.